This T cell receptor (beta chain) was captured by sequencing in a study of CD8+ T cells in alopecia areata. Across the study: Dosing with tofacitinib proceeded for 6 to 18 months, followed by 6 months off drug.

Findings of the study overall: Lesional scalp exceeded normal scalp in clonality, especially in alopecia totalis/universalis. Patients shared TCRs less clearly than mice did, possibly for HLA-related reasons. Scalp samples also yield sequences of resident alphabeta T cells from normal skin.

Treatment defined: oral pan-JAK inhibitor, 5-10 mg twice daily. As regards this clone: Its antigen is not identified. Other DNA sequences within the sample encode an identical CDR3.

Reverse transcribed after extraction, RNA yielded cDNA as the sequencing template. Measured with immunoSEQ multiplex PCR; TCRdb has only the in-frame clones, and not every one. The sample holds 150,000 to 200,000 clones, approximately 57% seen once. Germline loops: CDR1 GTSNPN, CDR2 SVGIG (reference sequence). The length of the CDR3 is 11 residues. Trimming removed 4 bases at V and 4 bases at J, with 8 bases between. The clonotype comes from a human donor with alopecia areata. This chain uses TRBV30 with TRBJ2-7; no clear D gene. The starting material was CD4+ T cells sorted from blood, obtained at week 24, from a patient treated with tofacitinib. The CDR3 here is CAWKVAYEQYF. The CDR3 DNA is TGTGCCTGGAAGGTCGCATACGAGCAGTACTTC.